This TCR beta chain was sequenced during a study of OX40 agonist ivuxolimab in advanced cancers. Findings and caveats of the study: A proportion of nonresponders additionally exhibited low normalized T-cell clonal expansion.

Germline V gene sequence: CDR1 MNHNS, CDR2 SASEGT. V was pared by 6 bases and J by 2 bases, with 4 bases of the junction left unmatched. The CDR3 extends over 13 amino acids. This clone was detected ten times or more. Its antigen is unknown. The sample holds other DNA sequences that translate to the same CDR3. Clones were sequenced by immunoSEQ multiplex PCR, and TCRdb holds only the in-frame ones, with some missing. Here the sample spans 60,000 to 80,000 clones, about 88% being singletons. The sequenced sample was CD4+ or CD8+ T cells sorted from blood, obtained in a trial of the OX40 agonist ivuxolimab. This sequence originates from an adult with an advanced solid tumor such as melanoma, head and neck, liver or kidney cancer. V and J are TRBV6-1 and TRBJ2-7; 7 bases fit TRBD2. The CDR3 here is CASRGGSTYEQYF. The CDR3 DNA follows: TGTGCCAGCAGGGGCGGGAGCACCTACGAGCAGTACTTC.